The next 26 T cell receptor beta chains were all read from a single sample in a study of T cell repertoires in cytomegalovirus infection. These receptors have no known antigen. MiXCR, run by TCRdb on the reads, gives a single entry per CDR3 protein. The sample contains about 770,000 distinct CDR3 sequences, almost 30% of which appear only once. The input for sequencing was cultured CD8+ T cells from PBMCs, taken from culture after CMV antigen stimulation. These receptors were taken from a human donor in good health (CMV status not recorded). Some clones in this sample may be carry-over from other donors' samples.

Here the CDR3 reads CATSDYSVNTGELFF. In DNA, the CDR3 is TGTGCCACCAGTGACTACAGCGTGAACACCGGGGAGCTGTTTTTT. J is TRBJ2-2 and V is TRBV24-1; D unclear. V was trimmed by 4 bases and J by 1 base, leaving 9 bases between them. The CDR3 length is 15 residues. The germline V gene encodes CDR1 KGHDR and CDR2 SFDVKD.

This clonotype was recorded a few times. The J gene is TRBJ2-3, the V gene TRBV7-3; tentative D call: TRBD1 (5 bases). Trimming took 0 bases from V and 4 from J, leaving 11 bases between them. The germline V gene encodes CDR1 SGHTA and CDR2 FQGTGA. This CDR3 has 15 residues. CDR3 DNA sequence: TGTGCCAGCAGCTTAACAGGGGCTGTGGCAGATACGCAGTATTTT. Residues: CASSLTGAVADTQYF.

This clonotype was picked up a small number of times. The J gene is TRBJ2-5, the V gene TRBV14; no reliable D call. This CDR3 is built from 17 residues. Germline CDR1 SGHDN, CDR2 FVKESK. Deletions cut 0 bases from V and 0 bases from J, with 14 bases between. The CDR3 nucleotides are TGTGCCAGCAGCCAAGATATGACGGTCAGGAACCAAGAGACCCAGTACTTC. Protein: CASSQDMTVRNQETQYF.

The chain has TRBV10-3 and TRBJ2-7, with 9 bases lining up with TRBD1. After removal of 8 bases from V and 2 bases from J, the junction contained 7 bases not matched to a gene. This CDR3 region has 14 residues. Looked up from germline, CDR1 is ENHRY and CDR2 is SYGVKD. The CDR3 DNA reads TGTGCCATCGTTCCGGGACAGGGACCCTACGAGCAGTACTTC. Its translation is CAIVPGQGPYEQYF.

J is TRBJ1-2 and V is TRBV27, with D maybe TRBD1 (6 bases). V dropped 4 bases and J dropped 0 bases, with 18 bases sitting between them. Germline CDR1 MNHEY, CDR2 SMNVEV (reference sequence). The CDR3 contains 17 residues. The CDR3: CASSSGTSPVANYGYTF. The CDR3 nucleotides read TGTGCCAGCAGTTCCGGGACATCCCCCGTTGCTAACTATGGCTACACCTTC.

This clonotype was counted a few times. The chain employs TRBV27 and TRBJ2-3; D unclear. This CDR3 region has 12 residues. With 5 bases removed from V and 6 bases from J, the gap between germline ends came to 9 bases. CDR1 MNHEY and CDR2 SMNVEV come from the germline V gene (reference sequence). The CDR3 DNA is TGTGCCAGCAGTGCTTTACGGGATACGCAGTATTTT. Translating gives CASSALRDTQYF.

In its sample, this clonotype was seen many times. V usage is TRBV7-9 and J usage is TRBJ2-1, with a possible D match to TRBD1 (6 bases). Between the trimmed V and J ends, which lost 5 bases and 4 bases, there was a span of 12 bases. Germline loops: CDR1 SEHNR, CDR2 FQNEAQ (reference sequence). The CDR3 is made up of 14 amino acids. CDR3 amino acids: CASSLNGQYNEQFF. Written as DNA, the CDR3 is TGTGCCAGCAGCCTGAATGGACAGTACAATGAGCAGTTCTTC.

This rearrangement joins TRBV4-1 to TRBJ2-3, with 9 bases identical to TRBD2. The CDR3 consists of 17 residues. The junction had 5 bases not matched to a gene; V was cut back by 1 base and J by 0 bases. Germline V CDR1 and CDR2: MGHRA, YSYEKL. The CDR3 nucleotides are TGCGCCAGCAGCCAAGGACCTAGCGGGGCTAGCACAGATACGCAGTATTTT. Protein: CASSQGPSGASTDTQYF.

Ten or more counts support this clonotype. The chain couples TRBV4-3 to TRBJ1-1, with D maybe TRBD1 (5 bases). Germline lookup yields CDR1 LGHNA and CDR2 YSLEER. With 3 bases removed from V and 4 bases from J, the gap between germline ends came to 12 bases. The CDR3 is 14 amino acids. CDR3 sequence (DNA): TGCGCCAGCAGCCAGTCGGGGGAGGGCACTGAAGCTTTCTTT. This gives the protein CASSQSGEGTEAFF.

This clonotype occurred a few times. The chain is built from TRBV27 and TRBJ2-7; no definite D call. Germline CDR1 MNHEY, CDR2 SMNVEV (reference sequence). V lost 6 bases and J lost 2, with 14 bases in between. The CDR3 covers 14 residues. The DNA for the CDR3 is TGTGCCAGCAGCCCCGGCGTGGTCCCCTACGAGCAGTACTTC. It translates to CASSPGVVPYEQYF.

This clonotype was observed a handful of times. The chain uses TRBV7-3 and TRBJ1-1, with a possible D match to TRBD1 (5 bases). Germline V lookup: CDR1 SGHTA, CDR2 FQGTGA. Trimming removed 5 bases from V and 5 bases from J, with 15 bases in between. This CDR3 spans 14 amino acids. The CDR3, as DNA: TGTGCCAGCAGCAGACTCGGTAAGGGGACTGAAGCTTTCTTT. Translation gives CASSRLGKGTEAFF.

The chain links TRBV7-2 to TRBJ1-3; D ambiguous. Germline V lookup: CDR1 SGHTA, CDR2 FQGNSA. The CDR3 contains 15 residues. The V gene lost 2 bases and the J gene lost 1 base, with 9 bases spanning the gap. The CDR3 DNA reads as TGTGCCAGCAGCTTATTAGCGTTATCTGGAAACACCATATATTTT. As protein: CASSLLALSGNTIYF.

There are a few counts of this clonotype. The chain carries TRBV12-3 or TRBV12-4 and TRBJ2-5, with a tentative D call TRBD2 (5 bases). This CDR3 has 13 residues. The ends were cut back, 6 bases at V and 5 bases at J, with 13 bases in the middle. The CDR3 DNA reads TGTGCCAGCAGCGGGGTGATTGAGGAGACCCAGTACTTC. This codes for CASSGVIEETQYF.

In this sample, this clonotype turned up many times. This rearrangement joins TRBV7-2 to TRBJ2-7, with 10 bases that match TRBD2. The length of the CDR3 is 15 residues. The trim removed 3 bases at V and 4 bases at J, leaving 6 bases unmatched. CDR1 and CDR2 from the germline V gene are SGHTA and FQGNSA. This chain's CDR3 is CASSFRTSGIYEQYF. CDR3 sequence (DNA): TGTGCCAGCAGCTTCCGGACTAGCGGAATATACGAGCAGTACTTC.

The chain couples TRBV5-1 to TRBJ1-5, with D maybe TRBD1 (5 bases). CDR3 length: 15 amino acids. Per the germline V gene, CDR1 is SGHRS and CDR2 is YFSETQ. Trimming pared 0 bases from V and 5 bases from J, leaving 12 bases between. CDR3: CASSLGDGTYQPQHF. Written as DNA, the CDR3 is TGCGCCAGCAGCTTGGGAGACGGGACCTATCAGCCCCAGCATTTT.

The chain has TRBV7-9 and TRBJ1-4; 7 nucleotides match TRBD1. CDR1 is SEHNR, CDR2 FQNEAQ, per germline (reference sequence). The CDR3 is 24 residues long. V trimming: 1 base; J trimming: 8 bases; junction bases outside the gene matches: 34. CDR3 loop: CASSLEKWDDSGTAATHWAEKLFF. DNA of the CDR3: TGTGCCAGCAGCTTAGAGAAGTGGGATGATTCCGGGACAGCCGCAACCCACTGGGCCGAAAAACTGTTTTTT.

This clonotype was seen a handful of times. The chain carries TRBV7-6 and TRBJ2-1; 9 positions agree with TRBD2. The CDR3 spans 16 residues. Germline loops: CDR1 SGHVS, CDR2 FNYEAQ. V lost 2 bases to trimming and J lost 8 bases; unmatched junction nucleotides: 10. The CDR3 loop is CASSLIAGAPSHEQFF. In DNA form, the CDR3 reads TGTGCCAGCAGCTTAATAGCGGGGGCCCCATCCCATGAGCAGTTCTTC.

This clonotype was observed many times. This sequence joins TRBV12-5 and TRBJ1-5; D might be TRBD1 (6 bases). The V end lost 4 bases, the J end lost 5 bases, and 27 bases lay between the germline ends. The CDR3 has 19 residues. CDR1 and CDR2 from the germline V gene are LGHNT and FRNRAP. The CDR3 coding sequence is TGTGCTAGTGGTTCTCACCCTCTGTCGTGGCAGGGGTCGGATCAGCCCCAGCATTTT. Protein: CASGSHPLSWQGSDQPQHF.

The chain couples TRBV27 to TRBJ2-3; D may be TRBD1 (7 bases). Trimming took off 5 bases at V and 2 bases at J, with 17 bases between the two ends. CDR1 and CDR2 (germline): MNHEY, SMNVEV (reference sequence). The CDR3 covers 16 residues. CDR3 sequence (DNA): TGTGCCAGCAGTCTACTCCGACAGGGACTCACAGATACGCAGTATTTT. Amino acids: CASSLLRQGLTDTQYF.

This clonotype was counted ten times or more. The J gene is TRBJ2-1, the V gene TRBV7-9; D unresolved. The CDR3 has 14 amino acids. The V and J ends lost 1 base and 9 bases respectively, with 13 bases between them. Germline V gene lookup returns CDR1 SEHNR and CDR2 FQNEAQ (reference sequence). The CDR3 DNA sequence: TGTGCCAGCAGCTTAGGTCTAGAGTTCGTTGAGCAGTTCTTC. Encoded protein: CASSLGLEFVEQFF.

The V and J genes are TRBV12-5 and TRBJ2-2; D unresolved. Germline CDR1 is LGHNT and CDR2 is FRNRAP. Trimming stripped 5 bases from V and 4 bases from J, with 8 bases between. This CDR3 spans 13 amino acids. The CDR3 protein is CASGPRVTGELFF. DNA of the CDR3: TGTGCTAGTGGTCCCAGAGTCACCGGGGAGCTGTTTTTT.

The count of this clonotype is one. The V and J genes are TRBV2 and TRBJ1-6; TRBD1 agrees at 7 bases. Per germline, CDR1 SNHLY and CDR2 FYNNEI. The CDR3 length is 16 residues. With 1 base clipped from V and 14 bases from J, the junction kept 14 bases outside the gene matches. CDR3 nucleotide sequence: TGTGCCAGCAGTGAAGTGCCGACAGGGACGATGTTATCCCTCCACTTT. Translated: CASSEVPTGTMLSLHF.

The chain links TRBV12-3 or TRBV12-4 to TRBJ2-3; TRBD2 matches at 12 bases. J was trimmed by 5 bases and V by 6 bases; bases with no gene match: 9. CDR3 length: 16 residues. CDR3 in DNA: TGTGCCAGCAGACCATCTAGCGGGGGGGTTGTAGATACGCAGTATTTT. As protein: CASRPSSGGVVDTQYF.

The chain employs TRBV20-1 and TRBJ1-1; 7 bases line up with TRBD1. Germline CDR1 reads DFQATT; CDR2 reads SNEGSKA (reference sequence). V trimming: 6 bases; J trimming: 2 bases; junction bases outside the gene matches: 6. The CDR3 loop spans 13 amino acids. Here the CDR3 DNA reads TGCAGTGCATTCGGACAGGTTAACACTGAAGCTTTCTTT. Amino acids: CSAFGQVNTEAFF.

The gene calls are TRBV6-6 and TRBJ2-2; 14 positions match TRBD2. CDR1 and CDR2 (germline): MNHNY, SVGAGI (reference sequence). The CDR3 loop spans 16 amino acids. Trimming took 6 bases from V and 8 from J; bases not matched to a gene: 8. CDR3 sequence reads: CASRSRLAGGPGELFF. The CDR3, as DNA: TGTGCCAGCAGATCCCGACTAGCGGGGGGGCCTGGGGAGCTGTTTTTT.

This chain uses TRBV4-2 with TRBJ1-1; 9 bases fit TRBD1. CDR1 and CDR2 (germline): LGHNA, YNFKEQ. The CDR3 sequence is 18 residues long. The V segment lost 4 bases and the J segment 1 base; nucleotides outside the gene matches: 13. The CDR3 DNA is TGTGCCAGCAGCCGTCAAACCGGTTCGACAGGGGGGAACACTGAAGCTTTCTTT. It codes for CASSRQTGSTGGNTEAFF.